These 18 T cell receptor beta chains were sequenced from one sample in a study of T-cell reconstitution after alpha-beta-depleted transplantation in children. Molecular barcoding with unique molecular identifiers was used for the TCRbeta library. MiXCR, applied by TCRdb to the PCR reads, yields one record per CDR3 protein. This table has 200,000 to 250,000 distinct CDR3 sequences, 9.5% to 15% appearing once. This sample comprised PBMCs from the stem cell graft donor, obtained from the stem cell graft. These receptor sequences come from a human donor who donated a stem cell graft to a child with acute lymphoblastic leukemia.

This clonotype was detected ten times or more. V is TRBV7-9 and J is TRBJ1-4, with D tentatively TRBD1 (5 bases). CDR3 length equals 16 residues. V gave up 0 bases and J gave up 0 bases, with 8 bases separating them. Looked up from germline, CDR1 is SEHNR and CDR2 is FQNEAQ (reference sequence). CDR3 amino acids: CASSLAPRATNEKLFF. The CDR3 DNA is TGTGCCAGCAGCTTAGCGCCCAGGGCAACTAATGAAAAACTGTTTTTT.

The chain uses TRBV7-2 and TRBJ2-5; D is possibly TRBD1 or TRBD2 (5 bases each). Trimming took 5 bases from V and 4 from J, leaving 14 bases between them. Germline V lookup: CDR1 SGHTA, CDR2 FQGNSA. CDR3 length: 14 amino acids. CDR3 protein: CASSPVAGRETQYF. CDR3 DNA: TGTGCCAGCAGCCCGGTGGCAGGGAGAGAGACCCAGTACTTC.

This clonotype was picked up many times. This chain joins TRBV6-2 or TRBV6-3 and TRBJ1-5; D remains ambiguous. The germline V gene has CDR1 MNHEY and CDR2 SVGEGT. Trimming cost V 4 bases and J 4 bases, with 8 bases left between them. There are 13 residues in the CDR3. CDR3 nucleotides: TGTGCCAGCAGTTCCCAGGAGAATCAGCCCCAGCATTTT. Translated, it gives CASSSQENQPQHF.

This clonotype showed up many times. The CDR3: CASSHGGRGPSYEQYF. The CDR3 nucleotides read TGTGCCAGCAGTCATGGAGGGAGAGGCCCCTCGTACGAGCAGTACTTC. This rearrangement joins TRBV7-9 to TRBJ2-7; D may be TRBD2 (6 bases). CDR1 and CDR2 (germline): SEHNR, FQNEAQ (reference sequence). The V end lost 6 bases, the J end lost 4 bases, and 22 bases lay between the germline ends. The CDR3 has 16 residues.

This clonotype was counted ten times or more. The chain combines TRBV5-1 with TRBJ1-2; no clear D gene. Germline V gives CDR1 SGHRS, CDR2 YFSETQ. The CDR3 is 13 residues long. The germline V and J ends were trimmed by 4 bases and 3 bases, with 10 bases remaining between them. CDR3: CASSGEYDYGYTF. The CDR3 DNA reads as TGCGCCAGCAGCGGGGAATATGACTATGGCTACACCTTC.

A word on this clonotype: A much larger clone differs by one base, so this may be a read error. V gene TRBV27 combines with J gene TRBJ2-1; 11 positions match TRBD2. Germline V CDR1 and CDR2: MNHEY, SMNVEV (reference sequence). With V trimmed by 6 bases and J by 7 bases, 8 bases remained unmatched. This CDR3 has 15 amino acids. The CDR3 DNA reads as TGTGCCAGCAGCCAAACTAGCGGGAGTGCGAATGAGCAGTTCTTC. Residues: CASSQTSGSANEQFF.

The sample holds many counts of this clonotype. V gene TRBV11-2 combines with J gene TRBJ2-3; D may be TRBD1 (5 bases). CDR3 size: 16 residues. The germline CDR1 and CDR2 sequences are SGHAT and FQNNGV. The ends were cut back, 6 bases at V and 2 bases at J, with 18 bases in the middle. Written as DNA, the CDR3 is TGTGCCAGCAGGGCCCTTAAGGGGCAAGTCACAGATACGCAGTATTTT. Translated, it gives CASRALKGQVTDTQYF.

This clonotype has at least ten counts. V usage is TRBV28 and J usage is TRBJ2-7, with D perhaps assigned TRBD1 or TRBD2 (5 bases each). V lost 2 bases and J 4 bases, leaving 18 bases between the germline ends. Germline lookup yields CDR1 MDHEN and CDR2 SYDVKM. The CDR3 spans 16 residues. CDR3 coding DNA: TGTGCCAGCAGTTTAGGCCCCGGGACCCGTGGTTACGAGCAGTACTTC. Its protein product is CASSLGPGTRGYEQYF.

This clonotype has only one observation. V is TRBV10-3 and J is TRBJ2-5; 7 bases agree with TRBD1. Looked up from germline, CDR1 is ENHRY and CDR2 is SYGVKD. This CDR3 has 15 amino acids. Trimming took 0 bases from V and 4 from J; bases not matched to a gene: 5. CDR3 sequence reads: CAISESVDRAETQYF. In DNA form, the CDR3 reads TGTGCCATCAGTGAGTCGGTCGACAGGGCAGAGACCCAGTACTTC.

This clonotype was found many times. The V and J genes are TRBV20-1 and TRBJ2-3; no definite D call. The CDR3 runs to 16 residues. Germline V gene lookup returns CDR1 DFQATT and CDR2 SNEGSKA (reference sequence). The ends were cut back, 4 bases at V and 2 bases at J, with 19 bases in the middle. The DNA for the CDR3 is TGCAGTGCTACAGACCTTTTTTCGCGTTACACAGATACGCAGTATTTT. Protein: CSATDLFSRYTDTQYF.

V gene TRBV7-2 combines with J gene TRBJ2-1, with 11 bases that match TRBD2. The CDR3 length is 15 residues. The germline CDR1 and CDR2 sequences are SGHTA and FQGNSA. With V trimmed by 5 bases and J by 7 bases, 7 bases remained unmatched. The CDR3 nucleotides are TGTGCCAGCAGCCTGACTAGCGGGGTTCTAAATGAGCAGTTCTTC. Translated: CASSLTSGVLNEQFF.

This clonotype was recorded at least ten times. CDR3 protein: CASSPRGGAKDEQYF. CDR3 DNA sequence: TGTGCCAGCAGTCCCCGAGGGGGGGCGAAGGACGAGCAGTACTTC. The chain combines TRBV28 with TRBJ2-7; D perhaps matches TRBD2 (7 bases). This CDR3 spans 15 amino acids. With 5 bases removed from V and 5 bases from J, the gap between germline ends came to 19 bases. Germline loops: CDR1 MDHEN, CDR2 SYDVKM.

This clonotype was seen at least ten times. The chain couples TRBV12-3 or TRBV12-4 to TRBJ1-2; 8 bases are shared with TRBD1. CDR3 size: 14 residues. The junction had 10 bases not matched to a gene; V was cut back by 6 bases and J by 7 bases. Here the CDR3 reads CASSPGTGLSGYTF. The DNA for the CDR3 is TGTGCCAGCAGCCCCGGGACAGGTCTGTCTGGCTACACCTTC.

This chain uses TRBV19 with TRBJ2-2; possibly TRBD1 for D (6 bases). Trimming took 6 bases from V and 0 from J, leaving 11 bases between them. Per the germline V gene, CDR1 is LNHDA and CDR2 is SQIVND (reference sequence). The CDR3 has 15 amino acids. CDR3 bases: TGTGCCAGTAGGGTAGGACAGACGAACACCGGGGAGCTGTTTTTT. This encodes CASRVGQTNTGELFF. Full variable domain (remainder filled in from reference TRBV19 and TRBJ2-2): DGGITQSPKYLFRKEGQNVTLSCEQNLNHDAMYWYRQDPGQGLRLIYYSQIVNDFQKGDIAEGYSVSREKKESFPLTVTSAQKNPTAFYLCASRVGQTNTGELFFGEGSRLTVL.

There are many counts of this clonotype. V and J are TRBV5-1 and TRBJ2-2; perhaps TRBD2 as D (6 bases). Between the trimmed V and J ends, which lost 4 bases and 6 bases, there was a span of 16 bases. Germline lookup yields CDR1 SGHRS and CDR2 YFSETQ. The CDR3 totals 15 residues. The CDR3 protein is CASSRGTPVAGELFF. The CDR3 nucleotides are TGCGCCAGCAGCCGGGGGACGCCGGTGGCCGGGGAGCTGTTTTTT.

Remarks on this clonotype: One end of the junction is discordant with germline, which a read error may explain. The chain has TRBV5-5 and TRBJ2-2; tentatively, D is TRBD2 (6 bases). The germline V gene has CDR1 SGHKS and CDR2 YYEKEE (reference sequence). This CDR3 contains 14 residues. The CDR3 DNA sequence: TGTGCCAGCAGCCCTAGCGTGAACACCGGGGAGCTGCTTTTT. Translating it yields CASSPSVNTGELLF.

In regard to this clonotype: A much larger clone is a single base away; this may be a read error. This chain joins TRBV12-3 or TRBV12-4 and TRBJ1-2; tentative D call: TRBD1 (6 bases). CDR3 length: 16 amino acids. CDR3 nucleotides: TGTGCCAGCAGTCTCGGGACAAGGGGGACTGGGTATGGCCACACCTTC. This encodes CASSLGTRGTGYGHTF.

The rearrangement links TRBV12-3 or TRBV12-4 to TRBJ1-2; D is uncertain. This CDR3 region has 14 residues. The V and J ends lost 5 bases and 1 base respectively, with 11 bases between them. CDR3 residues: CASSPIGSNYGYTF. The CDR3 DNA follows: TGTGCCAGCAGTCCGATAGGGAGTAACTATGGCTACACCTTC.